A selection of T cell receptor beta chains follows, all from one sample in a study of T cells in Graves' hyperthyroidism and ophthalmopathy. TCRdb reprocessed the multiplex PCR reads with MiXCR, giving one entry per CDR3 protein. The sample records about 350,000 distinct CDR3 sequences, about a sixth being singletons. Input material: blood. All receptors derive from a woman between 25 and 40 years old with Graves' hyperthyroidism that later progressed to Graves' ophthalmopathy. The CDR3 runs from the conserved cysteine through the conserved F or W. The order of the fields is V gene, J gene, clone size, D gene, CDR3 protein, CDR3 DNA. D genes are given only for firm matches. Part of the rows lack a size; the others show once, few, many or a class for expanded clones.

v_call: TRBV27; j_call: TRBJ2-5; clone_size: NA; d_call: NA; cdr3_aa: CASSRQYQETQYF; cdr3_nt: TGTGCCAGCAGCCGACAGTACCAAGAGACCCAGTACTTC
v_call: TRBV20-1; j_call: TRBJ2-1; clone_size: NA; d_call: NA; cdr3_aa: CSASWGRNESSYNEQFF; cdr3_nt: TGCAGTGCTAGTTGGGGGCGTAACGAGAGCTCCTACAATGAGCAGTTCTTC
v_call: TRBV28; j_call: TRBJ1-6; clone_size: many; d_call: NA; cdr3_aa: CASSSPSQGDSPLHF; cdr3_nt: TGTGCCAGCAGTTCCCCCTCGCAGGGAGATTCACCCCTCCACTTT
v_call: TRBV30; j_call: TRBJ2-5; clone_size: many; d_call: TRBD2; cdr3_aa: CAWNQRAGQETQYF; cdr3_nt: TGTGCCTGGAACCAAAGAGCGGGGCAAGAGACCCAGTACTTC
v_call: TRBV28; j_call: TRBJ1-1; clone_size: NA; d_call: TRBD1; cdr3_aa: CASSLSAGGMDTEAFF; cdr3_nt: TGTGCCAGCAGTTTATCGGCAGGGGGCATGGACACTGAAGCTTTCTTT
v_call: TRBV6-6; j_call: TRBJ2-5; clone_size: many; d_call: NA; cdr3_aa: CASSYSGSGLETQYF; cdr3_nt: TGTGCCAGCAGTTACTCCGGGTCCGGGTTGGAGACCCAGTACTTC
v_call: TRBV19; j_call: TRBJ1-5; clone_size: many; d_call: NA; cdr3_aa: CASSISGFGQGQPQHF; cdr3_nt: TGTGCCAGTAGTATTTCGGGGTTTGGTCAAGGCCAGCCCCAGCATTTT
v_call: TRBV19; j_call: TRBJ2-1; clone_size: many; d_call: NA; cdr3_aa: CASSPLTGRRRVANYNEQFF; cdr3_nt: TGTGCCAGTAGTCCACTCACCGGGCGTCGGCGGGTAGCGAATTACAATGAGCAGTTCTTC
v_call: TRBV19; j_call: TRBJ1-2; clone_size: NA; d_call: NA; cdr3_aa: CASSRQVLSGGYTF; cdr3_nt: TGTGCCAGTAGCCGACAGGTACTGAGTGGCGGCTACACCTTC
v_call: TRBV28; j_call: TRBJ2-5; clone_size: few; d_call: TRBD1; cdr3_aa: CASRLTGEETQYF; cdr3_nt: TGTGCCAGCAGACTAACAGGGGAGGAGACCCAGTACTTC
v_call: TRBV30; j_call: TRBJ1-1; clone_size: many; d_call: NA; cdr3_aa: CAWSVWADLKAFF; cdr3_nt: TGTGCCTGGAGTGTTTGGGCAGATTTAAAAGCTTTCTTT
v_call: TRBV28; j_call: TRBJ1-5; clone_size: many; d_call: NA; cdr3_aa: CASSLAAGAFQQPQHF; cdr3_nt: TGTGCCAGCAGTTTAGCGGCAGGTGCTTTTCAGCAGCCCCAGCATTTT
v_call: TRBV28; j_call: TRBJ1-2; clone_size: many; d_call: NA; cdr3_aa: CASSYLTYLSTNYGYTF; cdr3_nt: TGTGCCAGCAGCTATTTGACGTACCTATCAACAAACTATGGCTACACCTTC
v_call: TRBV19; j_call: TRBJ1-5; clone_size: NA; d_call: TRBD1; cdr3_aa: CASSEPGTVPQPQHF; cdr3_nt: TGTGCCAGTAGTGAACCCGGGACAGTTCCCCAGCCCCAGCATTTT
v_call: TRBV3-1; j_call: TRBJ2-7; clone_size: NA; d_call: NA; cdr3_aa: CASSLWDGAGEQYF; cdr3_nt: TGTGCCAGCAGCCTTTGGGACGGTGCGGGCGAGCAGTACTTC
v_call: TRBV28; j_call: TRBJ1-1; clone_size: few; d_call: TRBD1; cdr3_aa: CASSPWGTGGTEAFF; cdr3_nt: TGTGCCAGCAGTCCATGGGGGACAGGTGGCACTGAAGCTTTCTTT
v_call: TRBV9; j_call: TRBJ2-1; clone_size: NA; d_call: NA; cdr3_aa: CASSVGGGHSYNEQFF; cdr3_nt: TGTGCCAGCAGCGTAGGTGGCGGGCACTCCTACAATGAGCAGTTCTTC
v_call: TRBV10-1; j_call: TRBJ1-1; clone_size: NA; d_call: TRBD1; cdr3_aa: CATRDRADTEAFF; cdr3_nt: TGCGCCACCAGAGACAGGGCGGACACTGAAGCTTTCTTT
v_call: TRBV12-3/TRBV12-4; j_call: TRBJ1-6; clone_size: few; d_call: NA; cdr3_aa: CASRTANSPLHF; cdr3_nt: TGTGCCAGCAGAACAGCTAATTCACCCCTCCACTTT
v_call: TRBV10-3; j_call: TRBJ2-7; clone_size: many; d_call: TRBD1; cdr3_aa: CAISVTGDEQYF; cdr3_nt: TGTGCCATCAGTGTGACAGGGGACGAGCAGTACTTC
v_call: TRBV10-3; j_call: TRBJ1-2; clone_size: many; d_call: NA; cdr3_aa: CAISQAGVHGYTF; cdr3_nt: TGTGCCATCTCCCAAGCGGGGGTGCATGGCTACACCTTC
v_call: TRBV5-1; j_call: TRBJ1-2; clone_size: many; d_call: NA; cdr3_aa: CASSLVSGTNYGYTF; cdr3_nt: TGCGCCAGCAGCTTGGTGTCAGGAACTAACTATGGCTACACCTTC
v_call: TRBV5-1; j_call: TRBJ2-1; clone_size: many; d_call: NA; cdr3_aa: CASRDEFNEQFF; cdr3_nt: TGCGCCAGCAGGGACGAGTTCAATGAGCAGTTCTTC
v_call: TRBV7-2; j_call: TRBJ2-1; clone_size: many; d_call: NA; cdr3_aa: CASSLEVLTRGFLFF; cdr3_nt: TGTGCCAGCAGCTTAGAGGTTCTCACCAGAGGGTTTTTGTTCTTC
v_call: TRBV28; j_call: TRBJ2-1; clone_size: many; d_call: NA; cdr3_aa: CASSLWDNEQFF; cdr3_nt: TGTGCCAGCAGTTTATGGGACAATGAGCAGTTCTTC
v_call: TRBV10-3; j_call: TRBJ1-2; clone_size: many; d_call: TRBD1; cdr3_aa: CAADDIGDRVGYTF; cdr3_nt: TGTGCCGCGGATGACATCGGGGACAGGGTAGGATACACCTTC
v_call: TRBV12-3/TRBV12-4; j_call: TRBJ1-5; clone_size: many; d_call: NA; cdr3_aa: CASRVGSSNQPQHF; cdr3_nt: TGTGCCAGCAGGGTAGGGTCCTCGAATCAGCCCCAGCATTTT
v_call: TRBV3-1; j_call: TRBJ2-7; clone_size: few; d_call: TRBD1; cdr3_aa: CASSQVDRDYEQYF; cdr3_nt: TGTGCCAGCAGCCAAGTGGACAGGGACTACGAGCAGTACTTC
v_call: TRBV27; j_call: TRBJ2-1; clone_size: NA; d_call: TRBD2; cdr3_aa: CAGSSASGRIYEQFF; cdr3_nt: TGTGCCGGCAGTTCGGCTAGCGGGAGGATATATGAGCAGTTCTTC
v_call: TRBV10-3; j_call: TRBJ2-7; clone_size: NA; d_call: NA; cdr3_aa: CAISEGNYEQYF; cdr3_nt: TGTGCCATCAGTGAGGGGAACTACGAGCAGTACTTC
v_call: TRBV11-2; j_call: TRBJ2-1; clone_size: many; d_call: NA; cdr3_aa: CASSLKEGYEQFF; cdr3_nt: TGTGCCAGCAGCTTAAAAGAGGGATATGAGCAGTTCTTC
v_call: TRBV27; j_call: TRBJ2-5; clone_size: NA; d_call: TRBD1; cdr3_aa: CASHSTGAETQYF; cdr3_nt: TGTGCCAGTCACAGTACAGGGGCCGAGACCCAGTACTTC